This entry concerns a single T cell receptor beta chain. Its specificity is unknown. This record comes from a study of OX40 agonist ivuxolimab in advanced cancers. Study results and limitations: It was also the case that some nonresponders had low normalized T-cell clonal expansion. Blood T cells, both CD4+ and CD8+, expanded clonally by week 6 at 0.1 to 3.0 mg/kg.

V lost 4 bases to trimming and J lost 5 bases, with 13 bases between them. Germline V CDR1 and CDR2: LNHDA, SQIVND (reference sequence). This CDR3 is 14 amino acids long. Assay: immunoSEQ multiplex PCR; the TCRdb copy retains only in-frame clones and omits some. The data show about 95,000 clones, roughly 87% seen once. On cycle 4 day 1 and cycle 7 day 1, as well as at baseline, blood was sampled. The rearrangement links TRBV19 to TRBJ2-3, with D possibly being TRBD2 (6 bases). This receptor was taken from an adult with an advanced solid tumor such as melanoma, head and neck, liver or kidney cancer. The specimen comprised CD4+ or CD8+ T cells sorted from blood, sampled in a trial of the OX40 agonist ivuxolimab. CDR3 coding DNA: TGTGCCAGTAGTAAAGGGCGGGATGGAGATACGCAGTATTTT. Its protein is CASSKGRDGDTQYF.